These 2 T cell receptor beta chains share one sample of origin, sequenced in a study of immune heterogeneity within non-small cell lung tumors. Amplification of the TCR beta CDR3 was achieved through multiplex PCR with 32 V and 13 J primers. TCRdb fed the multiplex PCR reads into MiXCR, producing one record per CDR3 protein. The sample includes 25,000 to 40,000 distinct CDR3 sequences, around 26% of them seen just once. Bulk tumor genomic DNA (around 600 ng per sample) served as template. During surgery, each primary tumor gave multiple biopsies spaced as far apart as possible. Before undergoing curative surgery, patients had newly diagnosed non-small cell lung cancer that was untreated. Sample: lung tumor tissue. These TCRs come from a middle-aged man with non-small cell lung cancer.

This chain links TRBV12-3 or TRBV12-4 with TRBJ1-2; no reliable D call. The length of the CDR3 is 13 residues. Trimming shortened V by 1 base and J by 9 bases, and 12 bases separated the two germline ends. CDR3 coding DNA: TGTGCCAGCAGTTTAGGGACGCAGGCTCGCTACACCTTC. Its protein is CASSLGTQARYTF.

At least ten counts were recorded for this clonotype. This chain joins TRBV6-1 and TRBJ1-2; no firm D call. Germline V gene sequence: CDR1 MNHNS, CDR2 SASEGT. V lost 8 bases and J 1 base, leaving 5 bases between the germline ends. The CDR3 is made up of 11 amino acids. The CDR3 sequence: CASGSNYGYTF. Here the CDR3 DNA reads TGTGCCAGCGGGAGTAACTATGGCTACACCTTC.